The rows below give T cell receptor beta chains drawn from one sample of a study of blood T cell repertoires in COVID-19. Measured with immunoSEQ multiplex PCR; TCRdb has only the in-frame clones, and not every one. This table holds roughly 230,000 clones, 80% to 90% found once. Sequencing was performed on peripheral blood. The receptors here all came from a middle-aged woman who had recovered from COVID-19. Each CDR3 is given with its conserved first and last residue. A D gene is named only where the DNA matches it firmly. Expanded clones get a size class; other rows say once, few or many, or leave the size out.

J: TRBJ2-3; size: -; V: TRBV14; length: 18; D: TRBD1; CDR3: CASSQEQGARVRADTQYF; DNA: TGTGCCAGCAGCCAAGAACAGGGGGCGAGGGTTCGAGCAGATACGCAGTATTTT
J: TRBJ1-3; size: -; V: TRBV9; length: 16; D: -; CDR3: CASSVAPGWSGNTIYF; DNA: TGTGCCAGCAGCGTAGCCCCAGGGTGGTCTGGAAACACCATATATTTT
J: TRBJ2-2; size: few; V: TRBV2; length: 14; D: -; CDR3: CAWGLRQSTGELFF; DNA: TGTGCCTGGGGACTCCGACAGTCAACAGGGGAGCTGTTTTTT
J: TRBJ1-3; size: -; V: TRBV18; length: 16; D: TRBD1; CDR3: CASSPRGDRAGNTIYF; DNA: TGTGCCAGCTCACCGAGAGGAGACAGGGCGGGAAACACCATATATTTT
J: TRBJ2-3; size: -; V: TRBV19; length: 17; D: TRBD2; CDR3: CASSHLYRDYQTDTQYF; DNA: TGTGCCAGTAGTCATTTATACCGGGACTACCAAACAGATACGCAGTATTTT
J: TRBJ2-3; size: -; V: TRBV24-1; length: 11; D: -; CDR3: CATGGWDTQYF; DNA: TGTGCCACCGGGGGCTGGGATACGCAGTATTTT
J: TRBJ1-2; size: -; V: TRBV6-5; length: 15; D: -; CDR3: CASSSTELANHGYTF; DNA: TGTGCCAGCAGTTCCACTGAGTTAGCTAACCATGGCTACACCTTC
J: TRBJ1-5; size: -; V: TRBV28; length: 14; D: -; CDR3: CATDETNSNQPQHF; DNA: TGTGCCACCGACGAGACAAATAGCAATCAGCCCCAGCATTTT
J: TRBJ2-4; size: -; V: TRBV1; length: 21; D: -; CDR3: CTSSQDLHSGTSGRGKNIQYF; DNA: TGCACCAGCAGCCAAGATCTCCACTCCGGGACTAGCGGGAGGGGAAAAAACATTCAGTACTTC
J: TRBJ2-2; size: -; V: TRBV3-1/TRBV3-2; length: 16; D: -; CDR3: CASSRETVGVTGELFF; DNA: TGTGCCAGCAGCCGTGAAACAGTGGGCGTCACCGGGGAGCTGTTTTTT
J: TRBJ2-6; size: once; V: TRBV24-1; length: 16; D: -; CDR3: CATSDPDTPGANVLTF; DNA: TGTGCCACCAGTGACCCGGACACTCCTGGGGCCAACGTCCTGACTTTC
J: TRBJ2-1; size: -; V: TRBV9; length: 14; D: TRBD1; CDR3: CASSMTGDDNEQFF; DNA: TGTGCCAGCAGCATGACAGGGGACGACAATGAGCAGTTCTTC
J: TRBJ2-3; size: -; V: TRBV28; length: 11; D: TRBD2; CDR3: CASSNRGAQYF; DNA: TGTGCCAGCAGCAACCGGGGGGCGCAGTATTTT
J: TRBJ1-4; size: -; V: TRBV3-1/TRBV3-2; length: 15; D: -; CDR3: CASSQDPGSREKLFF; DNA: TGTGCCAGCAGCCAAGATCCCGGGTCGAGAGAAAAACTGTTTTTT
J: TRBJ2-7; size: -; V: TRBV6-2/TRBV6-3; length: 19; D: -; CDR3: CASSEEPGGASRTPYEQYF; DNA: TGTGCCAGCAGTGAGGAGCCCGGCGGGGCTTCGAGAACCCCCTACGAGCAGTACTTC
J: TRBJ2-1; size: once; V: TRBV5-1; length: 15; D: TRBD2; CDR3: CASAIAGETYNEQFF; DNA: TGCGCCAGCGCCATAGCGGGAGAGACTTACAATGAGCAGTTCTTC
J: TRBJ1-1; size: -; V: TRBV29-1; length: 13; D: -; CDR3: CSVRLGMNTEAFF; DNA: TGCAGCGTTCGCCTGGGCATGAACACTGAAGCTTTCTTT
J: TRBJ1-2; size: -; V: TRBV9; length: 14; D: -; CDR3: CASSVLEGADGYTF; DNA: TGTGCCAGCAGCGTTCTTGAGGGAGCTGATGGCTACACCTTC
J: TRBJ2-5; size: -; V: TRBV19; length: 13; D: -; CDR3: CASSAQGSETQYF; DNA: TGTGCCAGTAGTGCGCAGGGGAGTGAGACCCAGTACTTC
J: TRBJ2-4; size: -; V: TRBV28; length: 13; D: TRBD2; CDR3: CATNGRWENIQYF; DNA: TGTGCCACGAACGGGAGGTGGGAAAACATTCAGTACTTC
J: TRBJ1-1; size: -; V: TRBV10-3; length: 12; D: -; CDR3: CAISDPSREAFF; DNA: TGTGCCATCAGTGACCCGAGCCGTGAAGCTTTCTTT
J: TRBJ1-2; size: once; V: TRBV6-1; length: 14; D: -; CDR3: CASSEVREAYGYTF; DNA: TGTGCCAGCAGTGAAGTGCGGGAAGCCTATGGCTACACCTTC
J: TRBJ2-7; size: -; V: TRBV29-1; length: 12; D: -; CDR3: CSVVEEANEQYF; DNA: TGCAGCGTTGTGGAGGAGGCGAACGAGCAGTACTTC
J: TRBJ2-5; size: -; V: TRBV7-9; length: 15; D: -; CDR3: CASSLARGREETQYF; DNA: TGTGCCAGCAGCTTAGCGCGGGGACGGGAAGAGACCCAGTACTTC
J: TRBJ2-7; size: -; V: TRBV6-1; length: 13; D: -; CDR3: CASSEALRAEQYF; DNA: TGTGCCAGCAGTGAAGCTCTCAGGGCCGAGCAGTACTTC
J: TRBJ2-1; size: -; V: TRBV4-3; length: 15; D: TRBD2; CDR3: CASSPSGTLVNEQFF; DNA: TGCGCCAGCAGCCCGAGCGGGACGCTTGTCAATGAGCAGTTCTTC
J: TRBJ2-3; size: -; V: TRBV2; length: 15; D: TRBD1; CDR3: CASTLQGAQTDTQYF; DNA: TGTGCCAGCACCTTACAGGGGGCGCAGACAGATACGCAGTATTTT
J: TRBJ2-7; size: -; V: TRBV29-1; length: 14; D: TRBD1; CDR3: CSVVAGTVSYEQYF; DNA: TGCAGCGTTGTTGCCGGGACAGTTTCCTACGAGCAGTACTTC
J: TRBJ2-1; size: once; V: TRBV10-3; length: 15; D: TRBD1; CDR3: CAIRTGTASYNEQFF; DNA: TGTGCCATAAGGACCGGGACAGCGTCCTACAATGAGCAGTTCTTC
J: TRBJ1-4; size: -; V: TRBV7-9; length: 14; D: -; CDR3: CASSFAGSGEKLFF; DNA: TGTGCCAGCAGCTTCGCGGGGAGCGGTGAAAAACTGTTTTTT
J: TRBJ1-2; size: -; V: TRBV7-9; length: 13; D: -; CDR3: CASSLGSGVGYTF; DNA: TGTGCCAGCAGCTTAGGTTCGGGGGTTGGCTACACCTTC
J: TRBJ1-4; size: -; V: TRBV5-3; length: 17; D: -; CDR3: CARSFKMGAEGREKLFF; DNA: TGTGCCAGAAGCTTTAAGATGGGGGCCGAAGGACGTGAAAAACTGTTTTTT
J: TRBJ2-2; size: -; V: TRBV21-1; length: 15; D: -; CDR3: CANRTSGSRTGELFF; DNA: TGTGCCAATAGGACTAGCGGGAGTCGGACCGGGGAGCTGTTTTTT
J: TRBJ2-1; size: -; V: TRBV7-9; length: 13; D: -; CDR3: CASERPPYNEQFF; DNA: TGTGCCAGTGAGCGACCCCCCTACAATGAGCAGTTCTTC
J: TRBJ2-3; size: -; V: TRBV6-1; length: 16; D: -; CDR3: CASSEEEWGSTDTQYF; DNA: TGTGCCAGCAGTGAAGAGGAGTGGGGCAGCACAGATACGCAGTATTTT